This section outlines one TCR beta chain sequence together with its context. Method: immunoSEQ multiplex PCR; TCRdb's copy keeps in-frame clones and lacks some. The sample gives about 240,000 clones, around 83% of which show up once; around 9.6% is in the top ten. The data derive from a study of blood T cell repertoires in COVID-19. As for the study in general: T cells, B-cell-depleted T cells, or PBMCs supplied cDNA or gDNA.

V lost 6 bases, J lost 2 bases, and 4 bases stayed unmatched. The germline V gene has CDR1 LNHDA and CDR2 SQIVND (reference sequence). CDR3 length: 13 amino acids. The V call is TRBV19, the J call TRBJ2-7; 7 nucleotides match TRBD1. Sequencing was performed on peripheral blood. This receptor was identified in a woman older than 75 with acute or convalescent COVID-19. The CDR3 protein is CASRQGPTYEQYF. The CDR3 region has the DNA TGTGCCAGTAGACAGGGGCCCACCTACGAGCAGTACTTC.